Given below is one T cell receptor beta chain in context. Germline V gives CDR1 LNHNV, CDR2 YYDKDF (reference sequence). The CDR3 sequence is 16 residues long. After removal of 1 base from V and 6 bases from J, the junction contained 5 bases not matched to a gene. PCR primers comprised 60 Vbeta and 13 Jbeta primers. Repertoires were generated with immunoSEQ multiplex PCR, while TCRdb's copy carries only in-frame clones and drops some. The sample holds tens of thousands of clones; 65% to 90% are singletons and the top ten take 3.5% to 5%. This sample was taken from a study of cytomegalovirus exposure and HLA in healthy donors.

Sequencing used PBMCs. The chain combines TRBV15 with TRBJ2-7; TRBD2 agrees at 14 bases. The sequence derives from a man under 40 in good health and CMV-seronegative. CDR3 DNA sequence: TGTGCCACCAGCAGAGCCCCCGGACTAGCGGGAGGCGAGCAGTACTTC. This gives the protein CATSRAPGLAGGEQYF.